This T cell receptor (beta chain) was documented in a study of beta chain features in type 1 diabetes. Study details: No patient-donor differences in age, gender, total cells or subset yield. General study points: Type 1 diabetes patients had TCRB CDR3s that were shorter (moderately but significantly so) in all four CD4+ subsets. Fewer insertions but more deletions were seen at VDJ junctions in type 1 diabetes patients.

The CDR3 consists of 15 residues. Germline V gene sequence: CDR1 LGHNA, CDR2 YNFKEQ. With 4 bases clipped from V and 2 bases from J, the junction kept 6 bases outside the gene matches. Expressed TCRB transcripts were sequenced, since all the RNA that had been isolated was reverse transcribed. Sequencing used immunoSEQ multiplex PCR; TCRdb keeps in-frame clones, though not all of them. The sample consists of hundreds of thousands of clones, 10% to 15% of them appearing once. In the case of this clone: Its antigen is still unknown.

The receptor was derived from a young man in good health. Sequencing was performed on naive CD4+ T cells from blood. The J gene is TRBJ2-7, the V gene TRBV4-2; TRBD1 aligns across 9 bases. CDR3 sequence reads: CASSPEGQGTYEQYF. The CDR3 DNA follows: TGTGCCAGCAGCCCTGAGGGACAGGGAACCTACGAGCAGTACTTC.